This record looks at one TCR beta chain sequence and its context. These data are taken from a study of blood T cell repertoires in COVID-19. Study-wide background: Sample material is recorded as cDNA or gDNA derived from T cells, B-cell-depleted T cells, or PBMCs.

Trimming left V 4 bases short and J 2 bases short, with 9 bases between. This CDR3 is 13 amino acids long. CDR1 is SGHRS, CDR2 YFSETQ, per germline. Assay: immunoSEQ multiplex PCR; the TCRdb copy retains only in-frame clones and omits some. This sample has about 400,000 clones; approximately 90% occur once, and the top ten carry over 1.5%. This sequence joins TRBV5-1 and TRBJ2-5; the D gene is possibly TRBD1 (5 bases). Sequenced input: PBMCs or T cells enriched from blood (not recorded which). The TCR comes from a woman aged 18-35 years with acute COVID-19. CDR3 loop: CASSQGRQETQYF. CDR3 coding DNA: TGCGCCAGCAGCCAGGGTAGACAAGAGACCCAGTACTTC. The entire variable domain, with the rest obtained from reference TRBV5-1 and TRBJ2-5, is as follows: KAGVTQTPRYLIKTRGQQVTLSCSPISGHRSVSWYQQTPGQGLQFLFEYFSETQRNKGNFPGRFSGRQFSNSRSEMNVSTLELGDSALYLCASSQGRQETQYFGPGTRLLVL.